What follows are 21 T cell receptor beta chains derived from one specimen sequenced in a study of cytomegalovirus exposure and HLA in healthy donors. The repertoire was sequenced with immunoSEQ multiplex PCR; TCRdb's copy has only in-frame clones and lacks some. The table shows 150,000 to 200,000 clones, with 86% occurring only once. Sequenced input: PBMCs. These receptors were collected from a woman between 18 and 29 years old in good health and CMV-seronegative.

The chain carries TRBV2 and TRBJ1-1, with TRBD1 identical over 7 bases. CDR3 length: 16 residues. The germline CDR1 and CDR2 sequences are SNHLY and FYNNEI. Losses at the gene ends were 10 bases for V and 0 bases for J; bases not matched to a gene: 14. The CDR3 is CATELRDSYMNTEAFF. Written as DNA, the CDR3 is TGTGCCACCGAACTCCGGGACAGCTACATGAACACTGAAGCTTTCTTT.

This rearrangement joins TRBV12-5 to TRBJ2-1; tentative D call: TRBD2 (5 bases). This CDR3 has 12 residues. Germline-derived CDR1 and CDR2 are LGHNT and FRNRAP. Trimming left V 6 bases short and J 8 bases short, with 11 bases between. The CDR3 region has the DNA TGTGCTAGTGGGCCCGGAGGATATGAGCAGTTCTTC. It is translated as CASGPGGYEQFF.

CDR3 sequence: CASSYDSSGNTIYF. The CDR3 nucleotides are TGCGCCAGCAGTTACGACAGCTCTGGAAACACCATATATTTT. The chain has TRBV5-1 and TRBJ1-3; a weak D match, TRBD1 (5 bases). V was shortened by 5 bases and J by 0 bases, with 9 bases between the two germline ends. This CDR3 comprises 14 residues. CDR1 is SGHRS and CDR2 is YFSETQ in the germline V gene.

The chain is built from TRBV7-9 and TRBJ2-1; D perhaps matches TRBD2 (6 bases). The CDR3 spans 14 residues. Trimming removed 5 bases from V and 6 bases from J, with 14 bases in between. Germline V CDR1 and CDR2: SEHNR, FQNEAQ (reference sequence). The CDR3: CASSTTGLLNEQFF. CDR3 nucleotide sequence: TGTGCCAGCAGCACCACGGGACTCCTCAATGAGCAGTTCTTC.

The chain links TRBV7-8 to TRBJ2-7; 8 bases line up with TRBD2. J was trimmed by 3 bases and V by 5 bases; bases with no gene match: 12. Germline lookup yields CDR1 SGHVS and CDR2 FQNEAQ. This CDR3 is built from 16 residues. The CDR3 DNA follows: TGTGCCAGCAGCGTGAGTGTAGCGGGAATTGTCTACGAGCAGTACTTC. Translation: CASSVSVAGIVYEQYF.

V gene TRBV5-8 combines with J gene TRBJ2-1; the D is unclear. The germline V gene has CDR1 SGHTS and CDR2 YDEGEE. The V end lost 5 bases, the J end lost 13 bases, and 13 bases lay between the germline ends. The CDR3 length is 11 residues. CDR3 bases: TGTGCCAGCAGTATCGCAAAAACTCAGTTCTTC. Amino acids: CASSIAKTQFF.

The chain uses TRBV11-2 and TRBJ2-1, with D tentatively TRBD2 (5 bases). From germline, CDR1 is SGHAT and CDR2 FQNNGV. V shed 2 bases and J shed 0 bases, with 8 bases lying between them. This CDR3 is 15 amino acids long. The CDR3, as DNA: TGTGCCAGCAGCTTATGGGAGCTCTCCTACAATGAGCAGTTCTTC. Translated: CASSLWELSYNEQFF.

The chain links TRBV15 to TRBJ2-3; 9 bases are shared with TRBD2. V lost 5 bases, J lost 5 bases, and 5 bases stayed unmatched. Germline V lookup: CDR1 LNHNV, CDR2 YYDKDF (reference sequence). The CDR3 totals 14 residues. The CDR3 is CATSRRGGIDTQYF. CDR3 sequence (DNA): TGTGCCACCAGCCGGCGGGGGGGCATAGATACGCAGTATTTT.

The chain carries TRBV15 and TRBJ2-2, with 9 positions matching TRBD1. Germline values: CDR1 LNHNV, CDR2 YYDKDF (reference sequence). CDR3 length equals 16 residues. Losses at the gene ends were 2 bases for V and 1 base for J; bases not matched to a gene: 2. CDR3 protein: CATSRRTGVNTGELFF. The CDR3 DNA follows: TGTGCCACCAGCAGAAGGACAGGGGTGAACACCGGGGAGCTGTTTTTT.

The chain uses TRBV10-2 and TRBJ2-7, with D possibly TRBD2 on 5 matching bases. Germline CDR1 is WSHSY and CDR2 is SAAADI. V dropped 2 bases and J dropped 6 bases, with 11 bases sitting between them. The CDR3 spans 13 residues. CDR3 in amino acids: CASSEPSPREQYF. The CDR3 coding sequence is TGCGCCAGCAGTGAGCCTAGCCCCCGCGAGCAGTACTTC.

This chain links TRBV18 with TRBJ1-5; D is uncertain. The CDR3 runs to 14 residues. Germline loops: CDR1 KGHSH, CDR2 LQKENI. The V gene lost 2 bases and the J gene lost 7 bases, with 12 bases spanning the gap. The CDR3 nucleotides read TGTGCCAGCTCACCAGACCAGAGGATACAGCCCCAGCATTTT. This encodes CASSPDQRIQPQHF.

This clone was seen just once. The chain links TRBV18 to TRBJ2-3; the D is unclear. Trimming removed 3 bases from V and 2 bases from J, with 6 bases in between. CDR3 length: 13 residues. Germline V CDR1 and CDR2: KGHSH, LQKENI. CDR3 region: CASSPSITDTQYF. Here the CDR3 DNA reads TGTGCCAGCTCACCTAGCATCACAGATACGCAGTATTTT.

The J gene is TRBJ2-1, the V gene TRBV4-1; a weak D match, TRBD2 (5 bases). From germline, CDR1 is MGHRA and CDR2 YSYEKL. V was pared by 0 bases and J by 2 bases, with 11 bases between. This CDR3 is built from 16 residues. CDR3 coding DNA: TGCGCCAGCAGCCAAGATTGGGCGGGTACCTACAATGAGCAGTTCTTC. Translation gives CASSQDWAGTYNEQFF.

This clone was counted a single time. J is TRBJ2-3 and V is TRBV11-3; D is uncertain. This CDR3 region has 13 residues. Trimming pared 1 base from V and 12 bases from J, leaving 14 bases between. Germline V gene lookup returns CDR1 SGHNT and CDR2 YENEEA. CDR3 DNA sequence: TGTGCCAGCAGCTTAGGTGTGGCAGGTCAACAGTATTTT. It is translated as CASSLGVAGQQYF. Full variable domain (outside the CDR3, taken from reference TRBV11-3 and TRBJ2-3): EAGVVQSPRYKIIEKKQPVAFWCNPISGHNTLYWYLQNLGQGPELLIRYENEEAVDDSQLPKDRFSAERLKGVDSTLKIQPAELGDSAVYLCASSLGVAGQQYFGPGTRLTVL.

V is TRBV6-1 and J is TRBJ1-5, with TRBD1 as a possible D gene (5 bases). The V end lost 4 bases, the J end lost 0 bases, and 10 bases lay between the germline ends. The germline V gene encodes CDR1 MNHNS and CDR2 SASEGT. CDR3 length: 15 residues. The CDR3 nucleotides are TGTGCCAGCAGTGGGAGGGGCAGTAGCAATCAGCCCCAGCATTTT. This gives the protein CASSGRGSSNQPQHF.

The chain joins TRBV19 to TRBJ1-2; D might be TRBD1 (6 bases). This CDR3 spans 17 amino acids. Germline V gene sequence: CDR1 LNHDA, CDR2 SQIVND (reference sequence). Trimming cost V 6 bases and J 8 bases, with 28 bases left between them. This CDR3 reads CASSMYLRTAQVGGYTF. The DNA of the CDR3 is TGTGCCAGTAGCATGTACCTTCGGACAGCCCAGGTTGGAGGCTACACCTTC.

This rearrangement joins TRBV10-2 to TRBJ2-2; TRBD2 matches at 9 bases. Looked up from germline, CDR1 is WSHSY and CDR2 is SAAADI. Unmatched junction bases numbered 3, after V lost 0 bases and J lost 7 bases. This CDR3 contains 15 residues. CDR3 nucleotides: TGCGCCAGCAGTGAGTCTAGCGGGAGAGGCGGGGAGCTGTTTTTT. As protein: CASSESSGRGGELFF.

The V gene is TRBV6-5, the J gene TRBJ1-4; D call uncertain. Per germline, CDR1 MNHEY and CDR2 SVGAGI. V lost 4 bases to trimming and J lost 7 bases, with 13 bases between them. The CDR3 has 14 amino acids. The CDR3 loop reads CASSWFDRGEKLFF. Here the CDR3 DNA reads TGTGCCAGCAGTTGGTTCGACCGGGGTGAAAAACTGTTTTTT.

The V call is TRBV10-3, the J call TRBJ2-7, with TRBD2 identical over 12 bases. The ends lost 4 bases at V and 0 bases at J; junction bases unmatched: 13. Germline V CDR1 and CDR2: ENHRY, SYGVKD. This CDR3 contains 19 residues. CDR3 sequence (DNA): TGTGCCATCAGTGCAGGGGTGGCTAGCGGGAGGGTAAGCTCCTACGAGCAGTACTTC. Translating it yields CAISAGVASGRVSSYEQYF.

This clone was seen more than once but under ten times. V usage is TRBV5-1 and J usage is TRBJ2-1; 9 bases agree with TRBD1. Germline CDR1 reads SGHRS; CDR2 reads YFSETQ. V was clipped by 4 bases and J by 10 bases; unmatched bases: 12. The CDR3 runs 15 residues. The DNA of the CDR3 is TGCGCCAGCAGCGTCCGGGACAGGGAGAGTAACGAGCAGTTCTTC. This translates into CASSVRDRESNEQFF.

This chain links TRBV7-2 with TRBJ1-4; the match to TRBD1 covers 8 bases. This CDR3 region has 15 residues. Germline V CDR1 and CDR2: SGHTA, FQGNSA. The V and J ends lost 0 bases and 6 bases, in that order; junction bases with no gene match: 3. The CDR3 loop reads CASSLAQGAYEKLFF. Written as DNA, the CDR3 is TGTGCCAGCAGCTTAGCCCAGGGGGCGTATGAAAAACTGTTTTTT.